These 23 T cell receptor beta chains were all obtained from the same sample, sequenced in a study of T-cell memory formation after mild COVID-19 (dated by TCRdb to 2020 to 2023). The library was generated by 5' RACE. For sequencing, an Illumina NovaSeq 6000 was employed. TCRdb applied fastp at Q25 and MiXCR to the public reads, then kept only in-frame beta chains. Rows matching on CDR3 protein sequence are summarized as one entry with the most common DNA and genes. The sample profile shows more than 200,000 distinct CDR3 sequences; over 15% of them were found once. 3% to 4.5% of the sample belongs to the ten largest clones. Specimen: PBMCs or a T cell subset sorted from them (not recorded which). Receptor source: a man younger than 35 who had mild COVID-19 (a few samples of this study predate the infection). The sample titles of this study are shuffled in the database, so cell type and time point are left out; the donor was told from shared clones.

V gene TRBV9 combines with J gene TRBJ2-5, with 9 positions matching TRBD2. Germline-derived CDR1 and CDR2 are SGDLS and YYNGEE. The CDR3 has 15 amino acids. V was pared by 4 bases and J by 3 bases, with 7 bases of the junction left unmatched. CDR3 sequence (DNA): TGTGCCAGCAGCACCCGACTAGCGGCTGAAGAGACCCAGTACTTC. Protein product: CASSTRLAAEETQYF.

V and J are TRBV11-2 and TRBJ2-2; D may be TRBD2 (7 bases). The CDR3 covers 16 residues. V was shortened by 3 bases and J by 7 bases, with 18 bases between the two germline ends. Germline CDR1 is SGHAT and CDR2 is FQNNGV. The CDR3, as DNA: TGTGCCAGCAGCTTGGTGCCCGGGGGGCGGTACGGGGAGCTGTTTTTT. This translates into CASSLVPGGRYGELFF.

The chain is built from TRBV6-5 and TRBJ1-2; the D gene is possibly TRBD1 (6 bases). V dropped 2 bases and J dropped 2 bases, with 9 bases sitting between them. The CDR3 has 14 amino acids. In germline, CDR1 is MNHEY, CDR2 SVGAGI. The CDR3 bases are TGTGCCAGCAGTTACGGGGGGCAGAACTATGGCTACACCTTC. Its translation: CASSYGGQNYGYTF.

This clonotype was counted at least ten times. This sequence joins TRBV6-4 and TRBJ1-2; possible D gene TRBD1, 6 bases. Trimming stripped 6 bases from V and 2 bases from J, with 10 bases between. CDR1 and CDR2 from the germline V gene are MRHNA and SNTAGT. The CDR3 totals 13 residues. CDR3 sequence reads: CASSPGQNYGYTF. CDR3 DNA sequence: TGTGCCAGCAGCCCGGGACAAAACTATGGCTACACCTTC.

J is TRBJ2-2 and V is TRBV6-2 or TRBV6-3, with D possibly TRBD1 on 5 matching bases. The CDR3 runs to 14 residues. Germline V gene data show CDR1 as MNHEY and CDR2 as SVGEGT. Trimming removed 4 bases from V and 6 bases from J, with 12 bases in between. CDR3 loop: CASSFGQGSGELFF. CDR3 DNA sequence: TGTGCCAGCAGTTTTGGGCAGGGATCCGGGGAGCTGTTTTTT.

This clonotype was picked up a small number of times. CDR3 sequence reads: CASSSVGNYGYTF. The CDR3 DNA is TGTGCCAGCAGCTCGGTCGGGAACTATGGCTACACCTTC. J is TRBJ1-2 and V is TRBV7-2, with D hard to call. CDR3 length: 13 residues. Germline lookup yields CDR1 SGHTA and CDR2 FQGNSA. The V end was cut by 4 bases, the J end by 2 bases, with 8 bases between.

This clonotype turned up a few times. The rearrangement uses TRBV12-3 or TRBV12-4 and TRBJ1-1, with unresolved D. The CDR3 spans 14 residues. V was pared by 5 bases and J by 1 base, with 11 bases between. CDR3 coding DNA: TGTGCCAGCAGTAGAGGGCGGCAGAACACTGAAGCTTTCTTT. Translated, it gives CASSRGRQNTEAFF.

This sequence joins TRBV15 and TRBJ2-5; no firm D call. V dropped 1 base and J dropped 7 bases, with 16 bases sitting between them. This CDR3 is built from 15 residues. CDR1 and CDR2 from the germline V gene are LNHNV and YYDKDF (reference sequence). The chain's CDR3 is CATSRALAALGTQYF. In DNA, the CDR3 is TGTGCCACCAGCAGAGCTTTAGCCGCGCTCGGGACCCAGTACTTC. The full variable domain, rest sourced from reference TRBV15 and TRBJ2-5, is DAMVIQNPRYQVTQFGKPVTLSCSQTLNHNVMYWYQQKSSQAPKLLFHYYDKDFNNEADTPDNFQSRRPNTSFCFLDIRSPGLGDTAMYLCATSRALAALGTQYFGPGTRLLVL.

In this sample, this clonotype turned up once. The rearrangement joins TRBV7-3 to TRBJ2-7; D may be TRBD2 (5 bases). From germline, CDR1 is SGHTA and CDR2 FQGTGA. V gave up 1 base and J gave up 5 bases, with 15 bases separating them. This CDR3 comprises 15 residues. In nucleotides, the CDR3 is TGTGCCAGCAGCTTAAACCGGCGGGTCCTGCACGAGCAGTACGTC. This translates into CASSLNRRVLHEQYV.

The chain is built from TRBV4-2 and TRBJ2-5; D is unresolved. In germline, CDR1 is LGHNA, CDR2 YNFKEQ. V was cut by 0 bases and J by 5 bases, with 10 bases left in between. The CDR3 sequence is 14 residues long. CDR3 sequence: CASSQDGRPETQYF. The CDR3 DNA follows: TGTGCCAGCAGCCAAGATGGGCGTCCTGAGACCCAGTACTTC.

This clonotype was observed many times. This rearrangement joins TRBV5-1 to TRBJ2-1; D is possibly TRBD2 (7 bases). CDR3 length: 15 amino acids. CDR1 is SGHRS, CDR2 YFSETQ, per germline. Trimming stripped 6 bases from V and 2 bases from J, with 15 bases between. CDR3 in amino acids: CASNPEGGAYNEQFF. DNA for the CDR3: TGCGCCAGCAACCCGGAGGGGGGGGCCTACAATGAGCAGTTCTTC.

This clonotype was recorded many times. This chain links TRBV5-1 with TRBJ1-1; the D gene is possibly TRBD1 (5 bases). V lost 1 base to trimming and J lost 3 bases, with 19 bases between them. The CDR3 is 17 amino acids. CDR1 is SGHRS, CDR2 YFSETQ, per germline. The CDR3 DNA reads TGCGCCAGCAGCTTGCTACCGCGGACAAGTGGAGACACTGAAGCTTTCTTT. Encoded protein: CASSLLPRTSGDTEAFF.

This sequence joins TRBV28 and TRBJ2-5; a weak D match, TRBD2 (7 bases). The V end was cut by 8 bases, the J end by 5 bases, with 21 bases between. The CDR3 sequence is 15 residues long. The V gene's germline CDR1 is MDHEN and CDR2 SYDVKM. Here the CDR3 DNA reads TGTGCCAGCTGGGAGGGGGGGAAGGCGCGGGAGACCCAGTACTTC. This encodes CASWEGGKARETQYF.

There are a few counts of this clonotype. The chain is built from TRBV2 and TRBJ2-7; the match to TRBD2 covers 8 bases. The CDR3 is 14 amino acids. Trimming cost V 8 bases and J 2 bases; bases outside gene matches: 8. CDR1 and CDR2 from the germline V gene are SNHLY and FYNNEI. DNA for the CDR3: TGTGCCAGCCATTCGAGCGGGGGAACCTACGAGCAGTACGTC. This codes for CASHSSGGTYEQYV.

The chain joins TRBV20-1 to TRBJ1-5; 7 nucleotides line up with TRBD1. The germline V gene encodes CDR1 DFQATT and CDR2 SNEGSKA (reference sequence). V lost 0 bases and J lost 5; bases outside the gene matches: 4. The CDR3 loop spans 14 amino acids. CDR3 amino acids: CSARDQGGHQPQHF. As DNA, the CDR3 is TGCAGTGCTAGAGATCAAGGGGGCCATCAGCCCCAGCATTTT.

This clonotype was counted many times. The CDR3 spells CASSLWASGGAFEQFF. The DNA for the CDR3 is TGTGCCAGCAGCTTATGGGCTAGCGGGGGGGCCTTTGAGCAGTTCTTC. This chain joins TRBV7-2 and TRBJ2-1; 12 positions agree with TRBD2. CDR1 and CDR2 from the germline V gene are SGHTA and FQGNSA. This CDR3 comprises 16 residues. With V trimmed by 2 bases and J by 9 bases, 8 bases remained unmatched.

The CDR3 coding sequence is TGTGCCAGCAGCCCAAGGGGGCGCCAAGAGACCCAGTACTTC. Translating it yields CASSPRGRQETQYF. V usage is TRBV6-2 or TRBV6-3 and J usage is TRBJ2-5; TRBD1 aligns across 7 bases. The V and J ends lost 6 bases and 1 base, in that order; junction bases with no gene match: 5. The CDR3 spans 14 residues. Germline CDR1 is MNHEY and CDR2 is SVGEGT.

The sample holds a few counts of this clonotype. The gene calls are TRBV14 and TRBJ1-6, with TRBD1 identical over 7 bases. The CDR3 is 13 residues long. The ends lost 8 bases at V and 7 bases at J; junction bases unmatched: 5. Germline values: CDR1 SGHDN, CDR2 FVKESK. In DNA, the CDR3 is TGTGCCAGCGGAGACAGGGCCAATTCACCCCTCCACTTT. It translates to CASGDRANSPLHF. The variable domain in full, completed from reference TRBV14 and TRBJ1-6, reads EAGVTQFPSHSVIEKGQTVTLRCDPISGHDNLYWYRRVMGKEIKFLLHFVKESKQDESGMPNNRFLAERTGGTYSTLKVQPAELEDSGVYFCASGDRANSPLHFGNGTRLTVT.

The chain is built from TRBV7-2 and TRBJ2-3, with TRBD2 matching over 7 bases. The CDR3 extends over 14 amino acids. V gave up 10 bases and J gave up 2 bases; unmatched junction bases: 9. Germline loops: CDR1 SGHTA, CDR2 FQGNSA. This CDR3 reads CATRQRGITDTQYF. CDR3 sequence (DNA): TGTGCCACTCGGCAGCGGGGTATCACAGATACGCAGTATTTT.

This rearrangement joins TRBV27 to TRBJ1-6; the match to TRBD1 covers 7 bases. Germline-derived CDR1 and CDR2 are MNHEY and SMNVEV (reference sequence). The CDR3 is 15 amino acids. V was pared by 5 bases and J by 11 bases, with 12 bases of the junction left unmatched. The CDR3 region has the DNA TGTGCCAGCAGTGCCCAGGGGGGCGCTGGGACACCCCTCCACTTT. Translation: CASSAQGGAGTPLHF.

The V and J genes are TRBV7-9 and TRBJ2-1; the D gene is possibly TRBD2 (5 bases). The CDR3 runs 12 residues. Germline V gives CDR1 SEHNR, CDR2 FQNEAQ (reference sequence). V was clipped by 7 bases and J by 9 bases, with 13 bases between them. The CDR3: CASTQIEGEQFF. For the CDR3, the DNA is TGTGCCAGCACTCAAATCGAGGGTGAGCAGTTCTTC.

This clonotype turned up a few times. The CDR3 here is CASSGVGPFSGANVLTF. The DNA of the CDR3 is TGTGCCAGCAGTGGGGTAGGGCCGTTCTCTGGGGCCAACGTCCTGACTTTC. The V call is TRBV25-1, the J call TRBJ2-6; D gene unclear. Germline V gene data show CDR1 as MGHDK and CDR2 as SYGVNS. The CDR3 covers 17 residues. The ends were cut back, 4 bases at V and 0 bases at J, with 13 bases in the middle.

This clonotype was counted many times. The V and J genes are TRBV30 and TRBJ2-2; the match to TRBD1 covers 8 bases. Trimming cost V 3 bases and J 6 bases; bases outside gene matches: 3. Germline-derived CDR1 and CDR2 are GTSNPN and SVGIG (reference sequence). The CDR3 totals 13 residues. This chain's CDR3 is CAWSRQGSGELFF. DNA for the CDR3: TGTGCCTGGAGCCGACAGGGGTCCGGGGAGCTGTTTTTT. The full variable domain, completed using reference TRBV30 and TRBJ2-2, is SQTIHQWPATLVQPVGSPLSLECTVEGTSNPNLYWYRQAAGRGLQLLFYSVGIGQISSEVPQNLSASRPQDRQFILSSKKLLLSDSGFYLCAWSRQGSGELFFGEGSRLTVL.